This T cell receptor beta chain stems from a study of T cells in Graves' hyperthyroidism and ophthalmopathy. The CDR3 consists of 16 residues. Germline loops: CDR1 SGDLS, CDR2 YYNGEE. After removal of 0 bases from V and 7 bases from J, the junction contained 10 bases not matched to a gene. What was amplified from RNA transcripts were TCR beta CDR3 regions. The HTBI set primed first-round TCR CDR3 RT-PCR. TCRdb itself ran the multiplex PCR reads through MiXCR, one entry per CDR3 protein. This table has about 720,000 distinct CDR3 sequences, roughly a sixth appearing once. The sequenced material came from blood. This sequence originates from a woman in her forties or fifties with Graves' hyperthyroidism that later progressed to Graves' ophthalmopathy. The genes are TRBV9 and TRBJ2-1; 7 nucleotides align to TRBD2. The CDR3 DNA follows: TGTGCCAGCAGCGTAGACATTTGGGGGGGGTTGAATGAGCAGTTCTTC. It translates to CASSVDIWGGLNEQFF.